These 26 T cell receptor beta chains originate from one sample sequenced in a study of T cell responses to AZD1222 COVID-19 vaccine. Libraries were prepared by immunoSEQ multiplex PCR; TCRdb keeps only in-frame clonotypes and omits some of them. The table lists about 150,000 clones, roughly nine tenths of them singletons. Specimen: peripheral blood, collected on day 0 of AZD1222 vaccination. The origin of the receptors is an adult in good health.

This clone was detected a few times. The chain links TRBV27 to TRBJ2-3; D ambiguous. Per the germline V gene, CDR1 is MNHEY and CDR2 is SMNVEV (reference sequence). V was shortened by 4 bases and J by 2 bases, with 7 bases between the two germline ends. There are 13 residues in the CDR3. The CDR3: CASSSPLTDTQYF. The CDR3 DNA reads as TGTGCCAGCAGTTCCCCCCTCACAGATACGCAGTATTTT.

The J gene is TRBJ1-1, the V gene TRBV11-1; 7 bases map to TRBD1. The CDR3 is made up of 15 amino acids. Germline-derived CDR1 and CDR2 are SGHAT and FQDESV (reference sequence). V shed 4 bases, J shed 7 bases, and the junction held 12 bases outside the gene matches. The CDR3 region is CASSYYDRVEGEAFF. The CDR3 DNA reads as TGTGCCAGCAGCTATTACGACAGGGTGGAGGGTGAAGCTTTCTTT. The variable domain in full, with the rest retrieved from reference TRBV11-1 and TRBJ1-1, is EAEVAQSPRYKITEKSQAVAFWCDPISGHATLYWYRQILGQGPELLVQFQDESVVDDSQLPKDRFSAERLKGVDSTLKIQPAELGDSAMYLCASSYYDRVEGEAFFGQGTRLTVV.

The sample holds one count of this clone. The rearrangement links TRBV18 to TRBJ1-1, with a weak D call TRBD1 (6 bases). This CDR3 comprises 13 residues. V lost 4 bases and J lost 11, with 17 bases in between. Germline assignment: CDR1 KGHSH and CDR2 LQKENI. CDR3: CASSQRGEGEAFF. The CDR3, as DNA: TGTGCCAGCTCACAACGAGGCGAGGGGGAGGCTTTCTTT.

The rearrangement links TRBV4-1 to TRBJ2-5, with 15 bases matching TRBD2. The V gene's germline CDR1 is MGHRA and CDR2 YSYEKL. With V trimmed by 6 bases and J by 2 bases, 10 bases remained unmatched. The CDR3 covers 18 residues. In DNA, the CDR3 is TGCGCCAGCAGAACGGACCTAGGACTAGCGGGAGGGCAAGAGACCCAGTACTTC. Translated, it gives CASRTDLGLAGGQETQYF.

The rearrangement joins TRBV5-1 to TRBJ2-4; D tentatively fits TRBD1 or TRBD2 (5 bases each). Looked up from germline, CDR1 is SGHRS and CDR2 is YFSETQ. With 4 bases removed from V and 8 bases from J, the gap between germline ends came to 16 bases. This CDR3 is built from 14 residues. The CDR3 DNA follows: TGCGCCAGCAGCCCGGGACCTCGAAGCTACATTCAGTACTTC. Translating it yields CASSPGPRSYIQYF.

The chain has TRBV15 and TRBJ2-3; 10 bases map to TRBD2. Germline assignment: CDR1 LNHNV and CDR2 YYDKDF (reference sequence). With V trimmed by 1 base and J by 2 bases, 12 bases remained unmatched. The CDR3 length is 19 residues. The CDR3 reads CATSRGFPWTSGLTDTQYF. CDR3 in DNA: TGTGCCACCAGCAGAGGATTCCCTTGGACTAGCGGACTCACAGATACGCAGTATTTT.

V usage is TRBV11-2 and J usage is TRBJ2-5; D uncertain. The germline CDR1 and CDR2 sequences are SGHAT and FQNNGV. CDR3 length: 14 amino acids. Deletions cut 2 bases from V and 5 bases from J, with 12 bases between. CDR3 protein: CASSLTAGGETQYF. The DNA of the CDR3 is TGTGCCAGCAGCTTAACAGCCGGCGGCGAGACCCAGTACTTC.

The chain carries TRBV6-5 and TRBJ1-5, with D perhaps TRBD1 (5 bases). Trimming stripped 6 bases from V and 0 bases from J, with 6 bases between. The CDR3 loop spans 13 amino acids. Germline V lookup: CDR1 MNHEY, CDR2 SVGAGI. The chain's CDR3 is CASRGDSNQPQHF. CDR3 nucleotides: TGTGCCAGCAGGGGGGATAGCAATCAGCCCCAGCATTTT.

The V call is TRBV18, the J call TRBJ1-2; D is unclear. Trimming removed 0 bases at V and 0 bases at J, with 23 bases between. Germline V CDR1 and CDR2: KGHSH, LQKENI. CDR3 length equals 20 residues. The CDR3 is CASSPPLDGEANYPNYGYTF. CDR3 coding DNA: TGTGCCAGCTCACCACCGTTGGATGGAGAAGCTAACTATCCTAACTATGGCTACACCTTC.

This clone was seen more than once but under ten times. This chain uses TRBV6-6 with TRBJ1-1; 7 bases are a match to TRBD1. The junction had 1 base not matched to a gene; V was cut back by 5 bases and J by 1 base. Germline V gene sequence: CDR1 MNHNY, CDR2 SVGAGI (reference sequence). The CDR3 is 13 residues long. The CDR3 reads CASSRQGNTEAFF. The DNA for the CDR3 is TGTGCCAGCAGTCGACAGGGGAACACTGAAGCTTTCTTT.

The chain recombines TRBV27 with TRBJ1-6, with D perhaps TRBD1 (6 bases). CDR1 MNHEY and CDR2 SMNVEV come from the germline V gene (reference sequence). V was pared by 6 bases and J by 10 bases, with 16 bases between. The CDR3 spans 14 residues. The chain's CDR3 is CASSMDRRRSPLHF. DNA of the CDR3: TGTGCCAGCAGCATGGACAGACGGAGATCACCCCTCCACTTT.

Only one count was recorded for this clone. This sequence joins TRBV5-8 and TRBJ1-5; maybe TRBD1 (5 bases). The CDR3 is 13 residues long. Trimming removed 4 bases at V and 4 bases at J, with 9 bases between. Germline V lookup: CDR1 SGHTS, CDR2 YDEGEE. The CDR3 bases are TGTGCCAGCAGCAGACAGTTAAATCAGCCCCAGCATTTT. Residues: CASSRQLNQPQHF.

The rearrangement uses TRBV5-1 and TRBJ1-6; 8 bases map to TRBD1. The V gene end was trimmed by 3 bases and the J gene end by 11 bases; junction bases not matched to a gene: 7. Germline V gene lookup returns CDR1 SGHRS and CDR2 YFSETQ. This CDR3 is built from 14 residues. Here the CDR3 reads CASSSDRVGAPLHF. For the CDR3, the DNA is TGCGCCAGCAGCTCGGACAGGGTAGGGGCACCCCTCCACTTT.

The chain is built from TRBV18 and TRBJ1-5; D remains unclear. The CDR3 extends over 15 amino acids. V lost 2 bases and J 2 bases, leaving 10 bases between the germline ends. In germline, CDR1 is KGHSH, CDR2 LQKENI. CDR3 sequence: CASSPSGQGNQPQHF. The CDR3 coding sequence is TGTGCCAGCTCACCATCGGGCCAGGGCAATCAGCCCCAGCATTTT. The variable domain in full, completed from reference TRBV18 and TRBJ1-5, reads NAGVMQNPRHLVRRRGQEARLRCSPMKGHSHVYWYRQLPEEGLKFMVYLQKENIIDESGMPKERFSAEFPKEGPSILRIQQVVRGDSAAYFCASSPSGQGNQPQHFGDGTRLSIL.

The chain joins TRBV7-6 to TRBJ1-3; TRBD1 aligns across 7 bases. Germline CDR1 is SGHVS and CDR2 is FNYEAQ. With V trimmed by 10 bases and J by 2 bases, 11 bases remained unmatched. The CDR3 sequence is 15 residues long. CDR3 residues: CAIQDPGQTGNTIYF. The CDR3 DNA reads as TGTGCCATCCAGGATCCGGGACAGACTGGAAACACCATATATTTT.

The CDR3 DNA reads as TGCAGCGTTGGGCAGCAGGGGTGGGAAACCGAAGCTTTCTTT. This codes for CSVGQQGWETEAFF. This chain links TRBV29-1 with TRBJ1-1, with a tentative D call TRBD1 (6 bases). V was trimmed by 4 bases and J by 8 bases, leaving 20 bases between them. The germline CDR1 and CDR2 sequences are SQVTM and ANQGSEA. This CDR3 region has 14 residues.

V usage is TRBV7-8 and J usage is TRBJ1-6, with TRBD1 as a possible D gene (6 bases). The germline gives CDR1 SGHVS, CDR2 FQNEAQ. Between the trimmed V and J ends, which lost 1 base and 7 bases, there was a span of 8 bases. The CDR3 totals 14 residues. The CDR3 coding sequence is TGTGCCAGCAGCTTAGTAGGGGGGAATTCACCCCTCCACTTT. Its protein product is CASSLVGGNSPLHF.

J is TRBJ1-1 and V is TRBV30, with TRBD1 as a possible D gene (5 bases). V lost 1 base to trimming and J lost 8 bases, with 14 bases between them. Germline assignment: CDR1 GTSNPN and CDR2 SVGIG (reference sequence). This CDR3 region has 13 residues. The CDR3 is CAWSGRGPGEAFF. Written as DNA, the CDR3 is TGTGCCTGGAGTGGGAGGGGACCCGGAGAAGCTTTCTTT.

The CDR3 DNA reads as TGTGCCAGCAGTGACCCCAGCCGGGGCAGAGCGAACACTGAAGCTTTCTTT. This codes for CASSDPSRGRANTEAFF. This rearrangement joins TRBV6-1 to TRBJ1-1; possibly TRBD1 for D (5 bases). Germline V gene data show CDR1 as MNHNS and CDR2 as SASEGT. The CDR3 is 17 residues long. V was pared by 3 bases and J by 1 base, with 18 bases between.

The genes are TRBV19 and TRBJ2-2; TRBD2 agrees at 14 bases. The CDR3 is 18 residues long. J was trimmed by 6 bases and V by 5 bases; bases with no gene match: 11. CDR1 and CDR2 from the germline V gene are LNHDA and SQIVND (reference sequence). CDR3 coding DNA: TGTGCCAGTAGTGCCTGGGGGACTAGCGGGAGTAGCCCCGGGGAGCTGTTTTTT. This encodes CASSAWGTSGSSPGELFF.

The genes are TRBV27 and TRBJ2-3; TRBD1 might be the D (5 bases). Germline CDR1 reads MNHEY; CDR2 reads SMNVEV (reference sequence). CDR3 length equals 11 residues. The V end was cut by 8 bases, the J end by 7 bases, with 10 bases between. CDR3 nucleotides: TGTGCCAGCCTAAGGGGTAATACGCAGTATTTT. Its protein is CASLRGNTQYF.

The sample holds one count of this clone. The rearrangement joins TRBV4-2 to TRBJ2-3; a possible D gene is TRBD2 (6 bases). Germline values: CDR1 LGHNA, CDR2 YNFKEQ. CDR3 size: 16 residues. V shed 3 bases and J shed 2 bases, with 15 bases lying between them. Here the CDR3 DNA reads TGTGCCAGCAGCCAGGTAACCGGGACTTTCACAGATACGCAGTATTTT. Translating it yields CASSQVTGTFTDTQYF.

This clone showed up just a few times. The chain couples TRBV25-1 to TRBJ1-6, with TRBD1 as a possible D gene (5 bases). Trimming pared 4 bases from V and 0 bases from J, leaving 10 bases between. Germline CDR1 and CDR2: MGHDK and SYGVNS. CDR3 length: 16 amino acids. CDR3 amino acids: CASSASGNSYNSPLHF. The CDR3 DNA sequence: TGTGCCAGCAGTGCTTCAGGGAACTCCTATAATTCACCCCTCCACTTT.

About this clone itself: This CDR3 is also generated by other DNA sequences in the sample. The V gene is TRBV28, the J gene TRBJ2-7; D unclear. This CDR3 spans 11 amino acids. Per germline, CDR1 MDHEN and CDR2 SYDVKM. With 3 bases removed from V and 3 bases from J, the gap between germline ends came to 3 bases. The CDR3 DNA follows: TGTGCCAGCAGTTTGGGCTACGAGCAGTACTTC. This encodes CASSLGYEQYF.

The chain employs TRBV3-1 (or the pseudogene TRBV3-2) and TRBJ2-1; the D is unclear. The germline V gene has CDR1 LGHDT and CDR2 YNNKEL (reference sequence). Trimming left V 0 bases short and J 3 bases short, with 9 bases between. CDR3 length: 15 residues. CDR3 sequence (DNA): TGTGCCAGCAGCCAAGACCGGTCCCACTACAATGAGCAGTTCTTC. Encoded protein: CASSQDRSHYNEQFF.

The chain carries TRBV27 and TRBJ1-1; 7 bases are shared with TRBD1. CDR1 is MNHEY, CDR2 SMNVEV, per germline (reference sequence). Losses at the gene ends were 2 bases for V and 1 base for J; bases not matched to a gene: 10. This CDR3 has 17 amino acids. CDR3 in DNA: TGTGCCAGCAGTTTAATTTTCGGGGACAGAGGGAACACTGAAGCTTTCTTT. Residues: CASSLIFGDRGNTEAFF.